The 16 T cell receptor beta chains reported below all come from one sample, sequenced in a study of T cells after yellow fever vaccination. TCRdb re-analysed the 5' RACE reads in MiXCR, keeping a single row per CDR3 protein. The top ten clones hold roughly 25% of a sample with about 330,000 distinct CDR3 sequences, 4.1% of them seen once. Material: PBMCs, obtained 5 days after the yellow fever booster vaccination. All receptors derive from a young man who received the YFV17D yellow fever vaccine.

This clonotype was recorded many times. CDR3 DNA: TGCGCCAGCAGCCAAGGGCCCGGTGAGCAGTTCTTC. Translated: CASSQGPGEQFF. The gene calls are TRBV4-1 and TRBJ2-1; D gene unclear. Between the trimmed V and J ends, which lost 1 base and 9 bases, there was a span of 7 bases. The CDR3 consists of 12 residues. Germline CDR1 reads MGHRA; CDR2 reads YSYEKL.

This clonotype was seen only a few times. The chain uses TRBV6-2 or TRBV6-3 and TRBJ1-2; 8 bases are a match to TRBD1. The trim removed 8 bases at V and 2 bases at J, leaving 10 bases unmatched. The CDR3 covers 15 residues. The V gene's germline CDR1 is MNHEY and CDR2 SVGEGT. In nucleotides, the CDR3 is TGTGCCAGCTCCCCCTGGACAGGGCAGAACTATGGCTACACCTTC. It specifies CASSPWTGQNYGYTF.

This clonotype was detected ten times or more. The V and J genes are TRBV7-9 and TRBJ1-1; TRBD1 aligns across 10 bases. The CDR3 loop spans 15 amino acids. Germline V CDR1 and CDR2: SEHNR, FQNEAQ (reference sequence). Trimming took 8 bases from V and 5 from J; bases not matched to a gene: 11. CDR3 protein: CASPTWGQGYTEAFF. In nucleotides, the CDR3 is TGTGCCAGCCCAACCTGGGGACAGGGGTATACTGAAGCTTTCTTT.

By share of the sample, this clonotype is medium-sized. The chain recombines TRBV27 with TRBJ2-3; 7 bases agree with TRBD2. Per the germline V gene, CDR1 is MNHEY and CDR2 is SMNVEV (reference sequence). The CDR3 sequence is 17 residues long. The V and J ends lost 7 bases and 0 bases, in that order; junction bases with no gene match: 13. In DNA form, the CDR3 reads TGTGCCAGCATGAACGGGGGGATCGGGCCTAGCACAGATACGCAGTATTTT. Translation: CASMNGGIGPSTDTQYF.

This clonotype appeared a few times. The chain joins TRBV4-3 to TRBJ2-7, with D perhaps assigned TRBD1 or TRBD2 (5 bases each). Trimming pared 0 bases from V and 0 bases from J, leaving 12 bases between. The CDR3 is 16 residues long. Germline V gene lookup returns CDR1 LGHNA and CDR2 YSLEER. The DNA for the CDR3 is TGCGCCAGCAGCCAAGATTCCCGGGGCCTCTCCTACGAGCAGTACTTC. It codes for CASSQDSRGLSYEQYF.

This clonotype appeared many times. V is TRBV5-1 and J is TRBJ1-2; D might be TRBD1 (6 bases). The length of the CDR3 is 14 residues. Germline lookup yields CDR1 SGHRS and CDR2 YFSETQ. The V end lost 3 bases, the J end lost 7 bases, and 16 bases lay between the germline ends. The CDR3 DNA is TGCGCCAGCAGCTCGGACAGTCCCCGGGGTGGCTACACCTTC. This sequence encodes CASSSDSPRGGYTF. The variable domain in full, with the rest retrieved from reference TRBV5-1 and TRBJ1-2, is KAGVTQTPRYLIKTRGQQVTLSCSPISGHRSVSWYQQTPGQGLQFLFEYFSETQRNKGNFPGRFSGRQFSNSRSEMNVSTLELGDSALYLCASSSDSPRGGYTFGSGTRLTVV.

In this sample, this clonotype turned up a few times. This chain links TRBV6-5 with TRBJ2-1, with D uncertain. Germline V gene lookup returns CDR1 MNHEY and CDR2 SVGAGI. This CDR3 comprises 15 residues. Trimming left V 0 bases short and J 7 bases short, with 13 bases between. DNA of the CDR3: TGTGCCAGCAGTTACTCGAGTATTGAAGGGAATGAGCAGTTCTTC. Protein product: CASSYSSIEGNEQFF.

This chain links TRBV28 with TRBJ2-3; 10 bases are a match to TRBD2. CDR1 is MDHEN and CDR2 is SYDVKM in the germline V gene. V was pared by 4 bases and J by 4 bases, with 11 bases of the junction left unmatched. This CDR3 region has 17 residues. CDR3 residues: CASSSPRGTSAPDTQYF. The CDR3 DNA reads TGTGCCAGCAGTTCCCCCCGAGGGACTAGCGCTCCAGATACGCAGTATTTT.

This clonotype was counted between two and nine times. The chain has TRBV5-4 and TRBJ2-2; D possibly corresponds to TRBD1 (6 bases). The CDR3 length is 16 residues. Germline values: CDR1 SGHNT, CDR2 YYREEE (reference sequence). V lost 3 bases to trimming and J lost 5 bases, with 17 bases between them. For the CDR3, the DNA is TGTGCCAGCAGCTCGACGCGAGGGACAAGGACCGGGGAGCTGTTTTTT. This codes for CASSSTRGTRTGELFF.

This clonotype was recorded at least ten times. The chain is built from TRBV6-6 and TRBJ1-1, with 8 bases that match TRBD1. Per germline, CDR1 MNHNY and CDR2 SVGAGI (reference sequence). V lost 2 bases and J lost 1; bases outside the gene matches: 6. The CDR3 covers 16 residues. In DNA form, the CDR3 reads TGTGCCAGCAGTTACGGGGCAGGGGGCTGGAACACTGAAGCTTTCTTT. It codes for CASSYGAGGWNTEAFF.

This rearrangement joins TRBV14 to TRBJ2-1; unclear D gene. Germline CDR1 and CDR2: SGHDN and FVKESK. The CDR3 spans 16 residues. V lost 1 base and J 3 bases, leaving 13 bases between the germline ends. The CDR3 region has the DNA TGTGCCAGCAGCCAAGCTAAGACACCTGGCTACAATGAGCAGTTCTTC. Its protein product is CASSQAKTPGYNEQFF.

This clonotype was observed a few times. The chain links TRBV6-6 to TRBJ2-7; 7 bases fit TRBD1. V dropped 0 bases and J dropped 0; count of bases not matched to a gene: 5. The CDR3 totals 16 residues. Germline values: CDR1 MNHNY, CDR2 SVGAGI (reference sequence). Here the CDR3 DNA reads TGTGCCAGCAGTTACTCCCGGACAGGATACTCCTACGAGCAGTACTTC. Translating it yields CASSYSRTGYSYEQYF.

The chain couples TRBV4-3 to TRBJ1-1; no clear D. Trimming took 1 base from V and 11 from J, leaving 14 bases between them. The CDR3 contains 13 residues. From germline, CDR1 is LGHNA and CDR2 YSLEER. In nucleotides, the CDR3 is TGCGCCAGCAGCCAAGGAGTATCTGGGGATGCTTTCTTT. Residues: CASSQGVSGDAFF.

The chain has TRBV9 and TRBJ2-1, with 7 positions matching TRBD2. The V gene's germline CDR1 is SGDLS and CDR2 YYNGEE. Losses at the gene ends were 3 bases for V and 9 bases for J; bases not matched to a gene: 9. The CDR3 is 14 amino acids. DNA of the CDR3: TGTGCCAGCAGCGGAGGTACTAGCGTCGGTGAGCAGTTCTTC. This sequence encodes CASSGGTSVGEQFF.

The genes are TRBV12-3 or TRBV12-4 and TRBJ1-1, with D unclear. Trimming pared 3 bases from V and 4 bases from J, leaving 9 bases between. This CDR3 is 13 amino acids long. DNA of the CDR3: TGTGCCAGCAGTTTTGGGGTTATCACTGAAGCTTTCTTT. It yields the protein CASSFGVITEAFF.

The sample holds many counts of this clonotype. The chain couples TRBV6-5 to TRBJ2-1; D is perhaps TRBD1 (5 bases). Germline V gene data show CDR1 as MNHEY and CDR2 as SVGAGI. There are 15 residues in the CDR3. V shed 0 bases and J shed 9 bases, with 15 bases lying between them. In DNA, the CDR3 is TGTGCCAGCAGTTACTCGTCAGGGCCCTGGGGTGAGCAGTTCTTC. Amino acid sequence: CASSYSSGPWGEQFF.